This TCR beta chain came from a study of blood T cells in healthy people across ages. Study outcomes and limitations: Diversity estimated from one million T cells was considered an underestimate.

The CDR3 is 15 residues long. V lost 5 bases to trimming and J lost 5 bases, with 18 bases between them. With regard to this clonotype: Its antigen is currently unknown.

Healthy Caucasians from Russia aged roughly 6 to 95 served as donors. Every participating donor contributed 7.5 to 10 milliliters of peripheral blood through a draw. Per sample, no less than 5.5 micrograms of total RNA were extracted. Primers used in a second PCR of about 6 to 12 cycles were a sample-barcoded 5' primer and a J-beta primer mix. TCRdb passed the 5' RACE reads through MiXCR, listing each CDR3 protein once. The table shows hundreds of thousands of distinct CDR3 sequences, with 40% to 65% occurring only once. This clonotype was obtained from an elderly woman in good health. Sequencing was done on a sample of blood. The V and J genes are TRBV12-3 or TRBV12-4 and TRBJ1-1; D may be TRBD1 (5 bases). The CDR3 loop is CASSPETESTTEAFF. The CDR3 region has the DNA TGTGCCAGCAGTCCAGAGACAGAGAGTACGACTGAAGCTTTCTTT.